The 19 T cell receptor beta chains presented below share a single source sample, sequenced in a study of OX40 agonist ivuxolimab in advanced cancers. Sequenced by immunoSEQ multiplex PCR; TCRdb stores in-frame clones only, minus some. The profile shows 50,000 to 55,000 clones, 85% to 90% of them singletons. The sample consisted of CD4+ or CD8+ T cells sorted from blood, taken in a trial of the OX40 agonist ivuxolimab. The receptor set was obtained from an adult with an advanced solid tumor such as melanoma, head and neck, liver or kidney cancer.

V is TRBV7-2 and J is TRBJ1-2; weak D call: TRBD1 (5 bases). With 5 bases removed from V and 1 base from J, the gap between germline ends came to 11 bases. Germline loops: CDR1 SGHTA, CDR2 FQGNSA. The CDR3 contains 14 residues. This chain's CDR3 is CASSPDSLNYGYTF. The CDR3 bases are TGTGCCAGCAGCCCCGACAGCCTTAACTATGGCTACACCTTC. The variable domain in full, with the rest retrieved from reference TRBV7-2 and TRBJ1-2, is GAGVSQSPSNKVTEKGKDVELRCDPISGHTALYWYRQSLGQGLEFLIYFQGNSAPDKSGLPSDRFSAERTGGSVSTLTIQRTQQEDSAVYLCASSPDSLNYGYTFGSGTRLTVV.

V gene TRBV11-3 combines with J gene TRBJ2-2, with 7 bases identical to TRBD1. CDR3 length: 17 amino acids. Trimming cost V 1 base and J 1 base; bases outside gene matches: 6. Germline lookup yields CDR1 SGHNT and CDR2 YENEEA. The CDR3 is CASSLGSGQLNTGELFF. CDR3 coding DNA: TGTGCCAGCAGCTTAGGATCGGGACAGCTGAACACCGGGGAGCTGTTTTTT.

The rearrangement links TRBV7-9 to TRBJ1-1, with D perhaps matching TRBD1 (5 bases). CDR3 length equals 13 residues. Looked up from germline, CDR1 is SEHNR and CDR2 is FQNEAQ (reference sequence). The germline V and J ends were trimmed by 2 bases and 4 bases, with 8 bases remaining between them. As DNA, the CDR3 is TGTGCCAGCAGCTTACGAGGGGCCACTGAAGCTTTCTTT. Translating it yields CASSLRGATEAFF.

This chain links TRBV19 with TRBJ2-2; the D gene is possibly TRBD1 (6 bases). This CDR3 has 14 residues. V lost 1 base and J 6 bases, leaving 9 bases between the germline ends. CDR1 and CDR2 (germline): LNHDA, SQIVND (reference sequence). The CDR3 DNA is TGTGCCAGTAGTATAGTACAGGGTGCCGGGGAGCTGTTTTTT. Its protein product is CASSIVQGAGELFF.

This sequence joins TRBV7-6 and TRBJ2-7; tentatively, D is TRBD1 (6 bases). The ends were cut back, 4 bases at V and 0 bases at J, with 7 bases in the middle. CDR3 length: 13 amino acids. Germline-derived CDR1 and CDR2 are SGHVS and FNYEAQ. The CDR3 DNA reads TGTGCCAGCAGCTACAGGGACTCCTACGAGCAGTACTTC. This encodes CASSYRDSYEQYF.

The chain carries TRBV5-1 and TRBJ1-1; D is ambiguous. Trimming took 1 base from V and 1 from J, leaving 5 bases between them. Germline loops: CDR1 SGHRS, CDR2 YFSETQ. This CDR3 has 13 residues. CDR3 loop: CASSLYENTEAFF. The DNA for the CDR3 is TGCGCCAGCAGCTTGTACGAGAACACTGAAGCTTTCTTT. The whole variable domain, remainder taken from reference TRBV5-1 and TRBJ1-1, is KAGVTQTPRYLIKTRGQQVTLSCSPISGHRSVSWYQQTPGQGLQFLFEYFSETQRNKGNFPGRFSGRQFSNSRSEMNVSTLELGDSALYLCASSLYENTEAFFGQGTRLTVV.

This chain uses TRBV27 with TRBJ1-1; D may be TRBD1 (6 bases). The CDR3 has 14 residues. Deletions cut 3 bases from V and 6 bases from J, with 14 bases between. Per the germline V gene, CDR1 is MNHEY and CDR2 is SMNVEV (reference sequence). The CDR3 region is CASSFYSRGSEAFF. The CDR3 nucleotides are TGTGCCAGCAGTTTTTATAGCAGGGGTTCTGAAGCTTTCTTT.

The genes are TRBV11-3 and TRBJ2-1; 8 bases align to TRBD1. J was trimmed by 7 bases and V by 5 bases; bases with no gene match: 10. Germline CDR1 is SGHNT and CDR2 is YENEEA. The CDR3 covers 15 residues. The CDR3 sequence: CASSRRQGYGNEQFF. DNA of the CDR3: TGTGCCAGCAGCCGAAGACAGGGGTATGGGAATGAGCAGTTCTTC.

The chain links TRBV7-3 to TRBJ2-2; 14 bases match TRBD2. With V trimmed by 2 bases and J by 8 bases, 7 bases remained unmatched. In germline, CDR1 is SGHTA, CDR2 FQGTGA. The CDR3 has 17 residues. The CDR3 bases are TGTGCCAGCAGCTTATCGTCCGGGACTAGCGGGAGTGGGGAGCTGTTTTTT. Protein product: CASSLSSGTSGSGELFF.

The chain carries TRBV7-8 and TRBJ2-1, with 7 bases lining up with TRBD2. The germline V gene has CDR1 SGHVS and CDR2 FQNEAQ. Trimming at V came to 3 bases and at J to 8 bases, leaving 10 bases not matched to a gene. This CDR3 is 15 amino acids long. CDR3 DNA: TGTGCCAGCAGCTTCGATGGGGGGGGAGTCGATGAGCAGTTCTTC. It yields the protein CASSFDGGGVDEQFF.

The chain links TRBV5-4 to TRBJ2-7; 7 positions agree with TRBD1. The CDR3 length is 16 residues. CDR1 and CDR2 from the germline V gene are SGHNT and YYREEE (reference sequence). V was clipped by 0 bases and J by 0 bases; unmatched bases: 6. CDR3 sequence (DNA): TGTGCCAGCAGCTTGGCGAACAGGGGCCCCTCCTACGAGCAGTACTTC. It is translated as CASSLANRGPSYEQYF.

The chain uses TRBV7-6 and TRBJ2-5; D gene uncertain. Deletions cut 3 bases from V and 1 base from J, with 6 bases between. Germline V gives CDR1 SGHVS, CDR2 FNYEAQ. CDR3 length equals 13 residues. DNA of the CDR3: TGTGCCAGCAGCTTGAGTGGCCAAGAGACCCAGTACTTC. It translates to CASSLSGQETQYF.

V gene TRBV28 combines with J gene TRBJ1-6; 12 bases fit TRBD1. This CDR3 comprises 13 residues. CDR1 and CDR2 (germline): MDHEN, SYDVKM. J lost 13 bases, V lost 10 bases, and 8 bases had no gene match. This CDR3 reads CATLRDRGLPLHF. DNA of the CDR3: TGTGCCACCCTAAGGGACAGGGGGCTTCCCCTCCACTTT.

V and J are TRBV20-1 and TRBJ1-1, with D perhaps matching TRBD1 (6 bases). The V gene lost 6 bases and the J gene lost 7 bases, with 12 bases spanning the gap. The germline CDR1 and CDR2 sequences are DFQATT and SNEGSKA (reference sequence). The CDR3 contains 11 residues. The CDR3 sequence: CSARQDFEAFF. CDR3 nucleotide sequence: TGCAGTGCACGACAGGACTTTGAAGCTTTCTTT.

For the CDR3, the DNA is TGTGCCAGCAGTTTATTGGGTAGGAGAAATTTAGTTTACGAGCAGTACTTC. Residues: CASSLLGRRNLVYEQYF. V and J are TRBV27 and TRBJ2-7; D is ambiguous. Deletions cut 1 base from V and 4 bases from J, with 20 bases between. Germline assignment: CDR1 MNHEY and CDR2 SMNVEV (reference sequence). CDR3 length: 17 amino acids.

J is TRBJ1-2 and V is TRBV10-3; a weak D match, TRBD1 (6 bases). V lost 0 bases to trimming and J lost 7 bases, with 12 bases between them. This CDR3 is built from 14 residues. The germline gives CDR1 ENHRY, CDR2 SYGVKD. CDR3 coding DNA: TGTGCCATCAGTGAGTCGAACAGGGCAGGTGGCTACACCTTC. The encoded protein is CAISESNRAGGYTF.

The chain employs TRBV7-8 and TRBJ1-2; 9 nucleotides agree with TRBD1. Germline CDR1 reads SGHVS; CDR2 reads FQNEAQ. The CDR3 consists of 15 residues. The trim removed 0 bases at V and 4 bases at J, leaving 3 bases unmatched. The CDR3 region has the DNA TGTGCCAGCAGCTTAGCGCAGACAGGGGGCTATGGCTACACCTTC. Translated: CASSLAQTGGYGYTF.

The chain carries TRBV30 and TRBJ1-4; D unresolved. Trimming took 0 bases from V and 7 from J, leaving 15 bases between them. The CDR3 length is 15 residues. Germline V gene sequence: CDR1 GTSNPN, CDR2 SVGIG (reference sequence). The CDR3 DNA is TGTGCCTGGAGTGTAGGCATACCACCAGGTGAAAAACTGTTTTTT. Translation: CAWSVGIPPGEKLFF.

This clone was recorded a few times. The rearrangement links TRBV7-9 to TRBJ1-4; TRBD1 is a possible D gene (6 bases). Trimming left V 5 bases short and J 3 bases short, with 10 bases between. The CDR3 is 14 amino acids. The germline V gene encodes CDR1 SEHNR and CDR2 FQNEAQ (reference sequence). CDR3 loop: CASSRGAANEKLFF. As DNA, the CDR3 is TGTGCCAGCAGCCGGGGGGCCGCTAATGAAAAACTGTTTTTT.